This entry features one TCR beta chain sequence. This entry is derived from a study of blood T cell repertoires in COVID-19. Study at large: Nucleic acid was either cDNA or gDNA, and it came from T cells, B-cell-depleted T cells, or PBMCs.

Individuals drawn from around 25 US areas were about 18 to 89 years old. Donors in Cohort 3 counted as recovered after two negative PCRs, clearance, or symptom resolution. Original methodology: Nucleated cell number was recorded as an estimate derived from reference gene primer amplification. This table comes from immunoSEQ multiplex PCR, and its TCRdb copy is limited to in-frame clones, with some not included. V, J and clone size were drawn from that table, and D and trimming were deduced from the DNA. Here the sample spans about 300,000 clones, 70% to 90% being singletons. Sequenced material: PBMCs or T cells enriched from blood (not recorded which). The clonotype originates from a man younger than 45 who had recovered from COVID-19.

The DNA of the CDR3 is TGTGCCAGCAGCCAATGGGAATTGGACACAAACCCCCATTATGATAATTCACCCCTCCACTTT. Protein sequence: CASSQWELDTNPHYDNSPLHF. The chain combines TRBV16 with TRBJ1-6; D is perhaps TRBD1 (5 bases). Trimming pared 1 base from V and 5 bases from J, leaving 27 bases between. Per the germline V gene, CDR1 is KGHSY and CDR2 is FQNENV. The CDR3 consists of 21 residues. Filled out from reference TRBV16 and TRBJ1-6, the complete variable domain reads GEEVAQTPKHLVRGEGQKAKLYCAPIKGHSYVFWYQQVLKNEFKFLISFQNENVFDETGMPKERFSAKCLPNSPCSLEIQATKLEDSAVYFCASSQWELDTNPHYDNSPLHFGNGTRLTVT.